Included here is one T cell receptor beta chain sequence, with context. This sample is part of a study of blood T cell repertoires in COVID-19. Unmatched junction bases numbered 6, after V lost 8 bases and J lost 7 bases. Germline loops: CDR1 LNHDA, CDR2 SQIVND (reference sequence). The CDR3 sequence is 14 residues long. Using immunoSEQ multiplex PCR, the repertoire was profiled, and TCRdb retains in-frame clones only, with some absent. The top ten clones hold more than 0.65% of a sample with under 250,000 clones, 80% to 95% of them seen once. The receptor was derived from a man aged 25 to 40 with COVID-19, enrolled during active disease. Specimen: peripheral blood. This chain links TRBV19 with TRBJ1-5, with 12 nucleotides matching TRBD1. CDR3 nucleotide sequence: TGTGCCAGTGCCGGGACAGGGGGCGGACAGCCCCAGCATTTT. Its translation is CASAGTGGGQPQHF.